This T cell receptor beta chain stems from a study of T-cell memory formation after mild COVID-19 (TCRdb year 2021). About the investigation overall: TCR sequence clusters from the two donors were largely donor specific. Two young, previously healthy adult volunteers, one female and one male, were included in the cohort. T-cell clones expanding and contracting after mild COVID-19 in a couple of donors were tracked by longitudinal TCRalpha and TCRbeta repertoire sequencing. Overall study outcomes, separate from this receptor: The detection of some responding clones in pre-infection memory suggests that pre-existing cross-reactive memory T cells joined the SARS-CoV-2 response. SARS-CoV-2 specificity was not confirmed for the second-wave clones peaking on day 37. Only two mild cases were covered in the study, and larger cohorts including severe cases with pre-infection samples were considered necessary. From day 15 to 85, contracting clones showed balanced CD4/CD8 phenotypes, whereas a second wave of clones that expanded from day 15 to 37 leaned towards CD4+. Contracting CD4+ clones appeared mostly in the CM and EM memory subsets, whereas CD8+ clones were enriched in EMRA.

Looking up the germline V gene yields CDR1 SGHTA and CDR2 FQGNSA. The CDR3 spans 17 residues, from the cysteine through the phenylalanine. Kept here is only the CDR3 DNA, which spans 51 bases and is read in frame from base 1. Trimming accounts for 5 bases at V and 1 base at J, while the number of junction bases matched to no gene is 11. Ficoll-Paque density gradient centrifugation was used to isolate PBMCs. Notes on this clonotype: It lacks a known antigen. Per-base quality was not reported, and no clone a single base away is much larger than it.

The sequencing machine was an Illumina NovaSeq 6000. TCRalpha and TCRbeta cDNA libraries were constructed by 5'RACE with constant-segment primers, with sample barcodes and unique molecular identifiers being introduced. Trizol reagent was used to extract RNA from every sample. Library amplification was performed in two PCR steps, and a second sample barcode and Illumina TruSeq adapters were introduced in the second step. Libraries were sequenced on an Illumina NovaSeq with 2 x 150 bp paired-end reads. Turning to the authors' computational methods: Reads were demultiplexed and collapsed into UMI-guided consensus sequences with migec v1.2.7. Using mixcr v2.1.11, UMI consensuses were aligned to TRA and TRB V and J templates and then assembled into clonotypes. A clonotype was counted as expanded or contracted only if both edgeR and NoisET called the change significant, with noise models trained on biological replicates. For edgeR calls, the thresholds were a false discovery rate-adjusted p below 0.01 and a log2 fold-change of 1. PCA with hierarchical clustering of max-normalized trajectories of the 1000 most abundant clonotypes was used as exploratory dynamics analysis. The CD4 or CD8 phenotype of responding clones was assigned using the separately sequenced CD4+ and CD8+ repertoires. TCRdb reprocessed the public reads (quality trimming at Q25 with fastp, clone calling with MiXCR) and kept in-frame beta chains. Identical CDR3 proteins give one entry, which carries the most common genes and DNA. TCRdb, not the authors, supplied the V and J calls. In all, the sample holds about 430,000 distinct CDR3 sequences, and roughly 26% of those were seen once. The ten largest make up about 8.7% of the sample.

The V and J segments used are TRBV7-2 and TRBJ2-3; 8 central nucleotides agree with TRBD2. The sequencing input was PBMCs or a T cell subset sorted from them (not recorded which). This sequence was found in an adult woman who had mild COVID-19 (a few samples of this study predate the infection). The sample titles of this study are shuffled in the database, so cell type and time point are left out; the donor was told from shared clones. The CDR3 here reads CASSPNPSGGGTDTQYF. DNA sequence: TGTGCCAGCAGCCCTAATCCAAGCGGGGGCGGCACAGATACGCAGTATTTT.